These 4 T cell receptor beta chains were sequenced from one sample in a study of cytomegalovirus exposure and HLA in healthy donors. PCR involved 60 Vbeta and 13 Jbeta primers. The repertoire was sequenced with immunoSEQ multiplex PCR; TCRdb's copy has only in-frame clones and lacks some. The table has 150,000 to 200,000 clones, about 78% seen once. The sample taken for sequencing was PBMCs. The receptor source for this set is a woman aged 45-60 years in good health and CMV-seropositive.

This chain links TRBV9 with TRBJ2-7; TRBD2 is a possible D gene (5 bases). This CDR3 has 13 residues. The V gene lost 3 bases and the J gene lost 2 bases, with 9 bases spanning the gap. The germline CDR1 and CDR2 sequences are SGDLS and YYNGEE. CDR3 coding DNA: TGTGCCAGCAGCGCCCCCGGGGCCTACGAGCAGTACTTC. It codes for CASSAPGAYEQYF.

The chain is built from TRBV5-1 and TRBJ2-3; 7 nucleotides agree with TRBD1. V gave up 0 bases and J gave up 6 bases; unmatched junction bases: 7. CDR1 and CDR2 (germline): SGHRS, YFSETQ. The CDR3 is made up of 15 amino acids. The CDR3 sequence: CASSLGGGDPDTQYF. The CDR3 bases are TGCGCCAGCAGCTTGGGAGGGGGCGATCCGGATACGCAGTATTTT.

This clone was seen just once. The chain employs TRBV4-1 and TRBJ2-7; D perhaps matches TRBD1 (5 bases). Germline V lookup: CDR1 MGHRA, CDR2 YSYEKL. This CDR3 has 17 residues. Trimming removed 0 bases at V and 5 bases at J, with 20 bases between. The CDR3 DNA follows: TGCGCCAGCAGCCAAGAATTAACCCGCCAGGGTAGGCACGAGCAGTACTTC. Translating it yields CASSQELTRQGRHEQYF.

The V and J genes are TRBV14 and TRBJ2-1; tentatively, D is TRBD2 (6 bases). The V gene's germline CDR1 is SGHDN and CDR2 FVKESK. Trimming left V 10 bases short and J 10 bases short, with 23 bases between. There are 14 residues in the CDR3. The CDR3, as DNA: TGTGCCACCCCGGGACTGACGGTCAATAGGGAGCAGTTCTTC. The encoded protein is CATPGLTVNREQFF.